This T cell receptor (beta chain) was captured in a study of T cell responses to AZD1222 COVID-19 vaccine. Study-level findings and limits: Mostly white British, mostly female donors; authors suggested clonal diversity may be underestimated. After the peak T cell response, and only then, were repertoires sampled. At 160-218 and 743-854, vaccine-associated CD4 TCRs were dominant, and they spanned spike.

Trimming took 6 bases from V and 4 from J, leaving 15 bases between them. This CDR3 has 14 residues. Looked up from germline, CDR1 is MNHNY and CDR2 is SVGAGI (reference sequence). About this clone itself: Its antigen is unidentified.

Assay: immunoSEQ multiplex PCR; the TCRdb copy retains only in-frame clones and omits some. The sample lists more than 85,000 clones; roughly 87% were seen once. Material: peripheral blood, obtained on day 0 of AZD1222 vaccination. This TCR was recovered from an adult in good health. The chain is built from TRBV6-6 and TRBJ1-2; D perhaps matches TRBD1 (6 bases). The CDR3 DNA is TGTGCCAGCAGCCGCTCGGACAGCACCTATGGCTACACCTTC. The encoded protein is CASSRSDSTYGYTF.